These 4 T cell receptor beta chains originate from one sample sequenced in a study of shared clonotypes between healthy human individuals. Only in-frame clones appear in the TCRdb table, and some are missing; sequencing was by immunoSEQ multiplex PCR. This repertoire shows fewer than 2.5 million clones, more than 85% found once; its top ten account for approximately 0.36%. Material: naive CD4+ T cells from PBMCs. Subset meaning: CD45RA+ positively selected. The source of these receptors is a man younger than 30 in good health. Some clones in this sample may be carry-over from other donors' samples.

CDR3 in amino acids: CASSLGGTPKTQYF. CDR3 bases: TGTGCCAGCAGTTTAGGGGGGACCCCCAAGACCCAGTACTTC. This sequence joins TRBV28 and TRBJ2-5; tentatively, D is TRBD2 (6 bases). V lost 2 bases and J lost 6, with 13 bases in between. This CDR3 has 14 residues. Germline CDR1 is MDHEN and CDR2 is SYDVKM.

The J gene is TRBJ1-4, the V gene TRBV9, with TRBD1 matching 12 bases. CDR1 is SGDLS and CDR2 is YYNGEE in the germline V gene. There are 17 residues in the CDR3. The J segment lost 6 bases and the V segment lost 0 bases, leaving 6 bases of the junction unmatched. The CDR3 nucleotides are TGTGCCAGCAGCGTAGGTCCGGGACAGGGGGCCTATGAAAAACTGTTTTTT. This encodes CASSVGPGQGAYEKLFF. Drawing the rest from reference TRBV9 and TRBJ1-4, the complete variable domain is DSGVTQTPKHLITATGQRVTLRCSPRSGDLSVYWYQQSLDQGLQFLIQYYNGEERAKGNILERFSAQQFPDLHSELNLSSLELGDSALYFCASSVGPGQGAYEKLFFGSGTQLSVL.

The chain combines TRBV5-1 with TRBJ2-7; D unresolved. The CDR3 has 15 amino acids. CDR1 SGHRS and CDR2 YFSETQ come from the germline V gene. The V gene lost 0 bases and the J gene lost 1 base, with 11 bases spanning the gap. The CDR3 region has the DNA TGCGCCAGCAGCTTGGGCTTGACTCTTTCCTACGAGCAGTACTTC. Protein: CASSLGLTLSYEQYF.

This clone was seen just once. The chain carries TRBV5-1 and TRBJ2-1; 12 bases fit TRBD2. Germline CDR1 SGHRS, CDR2 YFSETQ. The CDR3 is 16 residues long. J gave up 4 bases and V 2 bases, and 4 bases lay outside the gene matches. The CDR3 is CASSFGLAGIYNEQFF. The CDR3 nucleotides read TGCGCCAGCAGCTTTGGACTAGCGGGGATATACAATGAGCAGTTCTTC. Drawing the rest from reference TRBV5-1 and TRBJ2-1, the complete variable domain is KAGVTQTPRYLIKTRGQQVTLSCSPISGHRSVSWYQQTPGQGLQFLFEYFSETQRNKGNFPGRFSGRQFSNSRSEMNVSTLELGDSALYLCASSFGLAGIYNEQFFGPGTRLTVL.